This TCR beta chain comes out of a study of blood T cell repertoires in COVID-19. V lost 2 bases to trimming and J lost 0 bases; unmatched junction nucleotides: 9. The germline V gene encodes CDR1 SNHLY and CDR2 FYNNEI. This CDR3 has 17 amino acids. In the authors' workflow: Scientists estimated how many nucleated cells there were by amplifying reference gene primers. Profiling relied on immunoSEQ multiplex PCR, and the TCRdb table lists in-frame clones only, not all of them. V and J calls and clone size come straight from that table; D and trimming were deduced from the DNA. The table lists about 23,000 clones, roughly 90% of them singletons, with 15% to 20% in the top ten.

This TCR derives from a human donor with acute or convalescent COVID-19. The donor label of this sample is uncertain. The chain uses TRBV2 and TRBJ1-2; TRBD1 matches at 7 bases. Sequenced material: peripheral blood. The CDR3 protein is CASSEWDSGGANYGYTF. In DNA form, the CDR3 reads TGTGCCAGCAGTGAATGGGACAGCGGGGGAGCTAACTATGGCTACACCTTC.